Below, 8 T cell receptor beta chains from the same sample are listed, as sequenced in a study of OX40 agonist ivuxolimab in advanced cancers. The assay was immunoSEQ multiplex PCR, and TCRdb's table has in-frame clones only and misses some. The table lists around 72,000 clones, more than 75% of them singletons. The sample consisted of CD4+ or CD8+ T cells sorted from blood, taken in a trial of the OX40 agonist ivuxolimab. The receptors were gathered from an adult with an advanced solid tumor such as melanoma, head and neck, liver or kidney cancer.

The chain employs TRBV6-4 and TRBJ2-2; D ambiguous. The CDR3 extends over 12 amino acids. Germline CDR1 is MRHNA and CDR2 is SNTAGT. The V gene lost 6 bases and the J gene lost 6 bases, with 8 bases spanning the gap. Here the CDR3 DNA reads TGTGCCAGCAGGGGCCCTTCCGGGGAGCTGTTTTTT. Translating it yields CASRGPSGELFF.

The rearrangement joins TRBV6-6 to TRBJ1-2, with TRBD1 matching over 7 bases. J was trimmed by 0 bases and V by 6 bases; bases with no gene match: 7. Germline V gene sequence: CDR1 MNHNY, CDR2 SVGAGI (reference sequence). The CDR3 runs to 15 residues. CDR3 bases: TGTGCCAGCAGGCGGGACAGTCCTTCTAACTATGGCTACACCTTC. It encodes CASRRDSPSNYGYTF.

The table lists this clone with a count of one. Other nucleotide sequences from this sample produce the same CDR3. The rearrangement links TRBV5-1 to TRBJ1-1, with 7 bases identical to TRBD1. The germline V gene has CDR1 SGHRS and CDR2 YFSETQ. This CDR3 comprises 16 residues. J gave up 0 bases and V 4 bases, and 9 bases lay outside the gene matches. The CDR3 sequence: CASSNRDSNLNTEAFF. The CDR3 region has the DNA TGCGCCAGCAGCAACCGGGACAGCAACCTGAACACTGAAGCTTTCTTT.

This rearrangement joins TRBV19 to TRBJ2-1; 7 bases fit TRBD2. V was pared by 1 base and J by 7 bases, with 7 bases of the junction left unmatched. CDR3 length: 15 residues. Germline lookup yields CDR1 LNHDA and CDR2 SQIVND (reference sequence). The CDR3 protein is CASSIVAGAGNEQFF. CDR3 nucleotide sequence: TGTGCCAGTAGTATAGTGGCGGGAGCAGGAAATGAGCAGTTCTTC.

This clone showed up just once. J is TRBJ1-2 and V is TRBV6-1, with 10 bases identical to TRBD1. The CDR3 has 13 residues. The trim removed 7 bases at V and 7 bases at J, leaving 6 bases unmatched. The germline gives CDR1 MNHNS, CDR2 SASEGT. In nucleotides, the CDR3 is TGTGCCAGCACTTGGGGACAGGGGTCTGGCTACACCTTC. It translates to CASTWGQGSGYTF.

The rearrangement joins TRBV18 to TRBJ2-7; D is unresolved. V lost 5 bases and J lost 3, with 5 bases in between. CDR3 length: 11 residues. Germline CDR1 is KGHSH and CDR2 is LQKENI. CDR3 nucleotides: TGTGCCAGCTCAGACCTCTACGAGCAGTACTTC. It specifies CASSDLYEQYF.

The CDR3 here is CASSFGTGGASPYGYTF. The CDR3, as DNA: TGTGCCAGCAGTTTCGGGACAGGGGGCGCGTCTCCCTATGGCTACACCTTC. This chain uses TRBV5-5 with TRBJ1-2; 12 nucleotides agree with TRBD1. With V trimmed by 5 bases and J by 4 bases, 12 bases remained unmatched. This CDR3 spans 17 amino acids. Germline CDR1 SGHKS, CDR2 YYEKEE (reference sequence).

This clone was counted only a few times. V usage is TRBV2 and J usage is TRBJ1-4, with D possibly matching TRBD1 (5 bases). The CDR3 is 16 amino acids. Germline V lookup: CDR1 SNHLY, CDR2 FYNNEI. Trimming shortened V by 6 bases and J by 7 bases, and 21 bases separated the two germline ends. Written as DNA, the CDR3 is TGTGCCAGCAGCCCCCCGGGGGGATCCTCAGGTGAAAAACTGTTTTTT. It yields the protein CASSPPGGSSGEKLFF.